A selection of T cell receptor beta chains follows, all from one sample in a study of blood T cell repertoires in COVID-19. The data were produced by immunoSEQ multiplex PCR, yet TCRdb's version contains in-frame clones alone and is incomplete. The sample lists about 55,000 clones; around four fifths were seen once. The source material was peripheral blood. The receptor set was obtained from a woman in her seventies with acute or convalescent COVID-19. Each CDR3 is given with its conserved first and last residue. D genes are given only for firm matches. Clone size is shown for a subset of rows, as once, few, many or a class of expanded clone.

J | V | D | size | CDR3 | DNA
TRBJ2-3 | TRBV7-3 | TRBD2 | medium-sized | CASSRLAYSTDTQYF | TGTGCCAGCAGCCGACTAGCATATAGCACAGATACGCAGTATTTT
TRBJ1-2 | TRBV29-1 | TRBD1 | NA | CSVADRGNYGYTF | TGCAGCGTCGCAGACAGGGGTAACTATGGCTACACCTTC
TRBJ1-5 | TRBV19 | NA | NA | CASSIRDTWPWNSNQPQHF | TGTGCCAGTAGTATTCGGGACACCTGGCCCTGGAATAGCAATCAGCCCCAGCATTTT
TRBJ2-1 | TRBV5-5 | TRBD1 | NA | CASSRLPDRENEQFF | TGTGCCAGCAGCCGCCTTCCAGACAGGGAGAATGAGCAGTTCTTC
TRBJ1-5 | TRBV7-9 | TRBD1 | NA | CATQGQGNQPQHF | TGTGCCACGCAGGGACAGGGGAATCAGCCCCAGCATTTT
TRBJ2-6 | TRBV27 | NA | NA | CASSSLKGLSSGANVLTF | TGTGCCAGCAGTTCCCTTAAGGGGCTGAGCTCTGGGGCCAACGTCCTGACTTTC
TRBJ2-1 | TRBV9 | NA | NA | CASSAYYNEQFF | TGTGCCAGCAGCGCGTACTACAATGAGCAGTTCTTC
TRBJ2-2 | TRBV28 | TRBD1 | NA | CASSQQGAGTGELFF | TGTGCCAGCAGTCAACAGGGGGCGGGGACCGGGGAGCTGTTTTTT
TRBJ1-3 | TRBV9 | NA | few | CASSAGSANSGNTIYF | TGTGCCAGCAGCGCAGGCTCTGCAAACTCTGGAAACACCATATATTTT
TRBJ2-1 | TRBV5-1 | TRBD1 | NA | CASSFEDRAYNEQFF | TGCGCCAGCAGCTTCGAGGACAGGGCGTACAATGAGCAGTTCTTC
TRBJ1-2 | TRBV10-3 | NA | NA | CAISEPNSNGYTF | TGTGCCATCAGTGAACCCAACAGTAATGGCTACACCTTC
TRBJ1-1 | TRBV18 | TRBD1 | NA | CASSRGQGGNTEAFF | TGTGCCAGCTCGCGAGGACAGGGCGGAAACACTGAAGCTTTCTTT
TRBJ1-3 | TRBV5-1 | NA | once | CASSLAASGNTIYF | TGCGCCAGCAGCCTTGCGGCCTCTGGAAACACCATATATTTT
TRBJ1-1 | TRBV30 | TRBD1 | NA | CAWSGGLGQVNGGAFF | TGTGCCTGGAGCGGGGGTTTGGGACAGGTAAACGGTGGCGCTTTCTTT
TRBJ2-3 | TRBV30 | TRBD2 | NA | CAWKPLTSLSTDTQYF | TGTGCCTGGAAACCCCTGACTAGCCTGAGCACAGATACGCAGTATTTT
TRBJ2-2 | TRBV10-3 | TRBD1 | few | CAISGGSGQGGTGELFF | TGTGCCATCAGTGGCGGTTCGGGACAGGGAGGAACCGGGGAGCTGTTTTTT